This TCR beta chain came from a study of shared T cell receptors in the human thymus. CDR3 size: 15 residues. Germline values: CDR1 SGHRS, CDR2 YFSETQ. The V and J ends lost 5 bases and 5 bases respectively, with 17 bases between them. Here immunoSEQ multiplex PCR was the method, and the copy in TCRdb shows in-frame clones only, minus some. The sample contains approximately 660,000 clones, 88% of which appear only once. These sequences were also reported in another study, on human thymus T cells. From that paper: Infants served as donors; they were healthy and Finnish and were having corrective surgery for congenital heart defects. The thymus tissue came from resections taken during corrective heart surgery.

The TCR comes from a boy younger than two with a congenital heart defect. The V call is TRBV5-1, the J call TRBJ2-1; tentative D call: TRBD2 (5 bases). Source material: thymocytes. In nucleotides, the CDR3 is TGCGCCAGCAGTTCCGGGGAGCCAGCGGACAATGAGCAGTTCTTC. Translation: CASSSGEPADNEQFF.